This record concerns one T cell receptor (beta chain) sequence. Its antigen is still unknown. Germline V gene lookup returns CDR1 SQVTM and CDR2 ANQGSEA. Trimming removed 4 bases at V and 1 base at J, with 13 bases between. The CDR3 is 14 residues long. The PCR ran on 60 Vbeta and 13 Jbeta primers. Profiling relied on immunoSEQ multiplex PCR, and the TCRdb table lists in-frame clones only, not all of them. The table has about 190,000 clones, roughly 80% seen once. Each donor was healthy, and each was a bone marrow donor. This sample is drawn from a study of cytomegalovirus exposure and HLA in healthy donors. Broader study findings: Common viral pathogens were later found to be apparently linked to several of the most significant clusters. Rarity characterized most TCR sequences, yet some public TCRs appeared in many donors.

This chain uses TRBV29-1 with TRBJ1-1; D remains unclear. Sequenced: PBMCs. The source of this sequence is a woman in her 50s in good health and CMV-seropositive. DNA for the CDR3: TGCAGCGTTGGCTACCACATAGCGAACACTGAAGCTTTCTTT. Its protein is CSVGYHIANTEAFF.